This T cell receptor (beta chain) comes out of a study of blood T cell repertoires in COVID-19. CDR3 size: 16 residues. Trimming shortened V by 0 bases and J by 0 bases, and 11 bases separated the two germline ends. CDR1 and CDR2 from the germline V gene are KGHSH and LQKENI. This table comes from immunoSEQ multiplex PCR, and its TCRdb copy is limited to in-frame clones, with some not included. The table records roughly 92,000 clones, 90% of them present only once. Input material: peripheral blood. The TCR comes from a woman at least 80 years old with active or convalescent COVID-19. This chain uses TRBV18 with TRBJ1-1; D gene ambiguous. The CDR3 region is CASSPPESGVNTEAFF. Here the CDR3 DNA reads TGTGCCAGCTCACCACCGGAGAGTGGTGTGAACACTGAAGCTTTCTTT.